The 25 T cell receptor beta chains reported below all come from one sample, sequenced in a study of blood T cells in healthy people across ages. Sample-barcoded 5' priming and a J-beta primer mix drove a second PCR of roughly 6 to 12 cycles. TCRdb used MiXCR to reprocess the 5' RACE reads, holding one entry per CDR3 protein. The profile covers 550,000 to 700,000 distinct CDR3 sequences, with 25% to 30% appearing a single time and less than 20% taken by the ten largest. Sequencing input: blood. These receptors were taken from a woman aged 70 to 79 in good health.

This clonotype was observed a few times. The chain uses TRBV7-9 and TRBJ2-1; 10 bases are a match to TRBD2. The CDR3 contains 16 residues. The trim removed 5 bases at V and 8 bases at J, leaving 12 bases unmatched. Germline CDR1 is SEHNR and CDR2 is FQNEAQ (reference sequence). In nucleotides, the CDR3 is TGTGCCAGCAGCCCCGGACTAGCGGATATGGTCGATGAGCAGTTCTTC. Amino acid sequence: CASSPGLADMVDEQFF.

The chain carries TRBV4-1 and TRBJ2-5; 11 bases fit TRBD2. Germline V gene data show CDR1 as MGHRA and CDR2 as YSYEKL. J lost 5 bases, V lost 0 bases, and 8 bases had no gene match. The CDR3 has 17 residues. As DNA, the CDR3 is TGCGCCAGCAGCCAAGAGGCTAGCGGGGGGATGAGGGAGACCCAGTACTTC. This sequence encodes CASSQEASGGMRETQYF.

This clonotype was seen more than once but under ten times. The rearrangement joins TRBV7-2 to TRBJ2-7, with D unclear. The J call is in doubt because the DNA end fits TRBJ2-5 better. Looked up from germline, CDR1 is SGHTA and CDR2 is FQGNSA. CDR3 length equals 15 residues. This chain's CDR3 is CASSLFSRVEETQYF. CDR3 DNA sequence: TGTGCCAGCAGCCTCTTTTCGCGTGTCGAAGAGACCCAGTACTTC.

This rearrangement joins TRBV7-9 to TRBJ2-6; the match to TRBD1 covers 8 bases. Germline assignment: CDR1 SEHNR and CDR2 FQNEAQ (reference sequence). The J segment lost 2 bases and the V segment lost 2 bases, leaving 8 bases of the junction unmatched. The CDR3 totals 18 residues. CDR3 coding DNA: TGTGCCAGCAGCTTAACAGGGTGGACAGGGACTGGGGCCAACGTCCTGACTTTC. It encodes CASSLTGWTGTGANVLTF.

The gene calls are TRBV20-1 and TRBJ1-4; D may be TRBD1 (5 bases). Germline V CDR1 and CDR2: DFQATT, SNEGSKA (reference sequence). Trimming cost V 3 bases and J 6 bases, with 17 bases left between them. The CDR3 spans 15 residues. The CDR3 DNA sequence: TGCAGTGCTAGGAATGGGGGAGGAGGGGATGAAAAACTGTTTTTT. Its protein product is CSARNGGGGDEKLFF.

V and J are TRBV7-2 and TRBJ2-3, with TRBD2 matching over 12 bases. This CDR3 region has 16 residues. Germline trimming cut 0 bases from V and 5 bases from J; bases unmatched to any gene: 3. The germline V gene has CDR1 SGHTA and CDR2 FQGNSA. The CDR3 nucleotides are TGTGCCAGCAGCTTAGCCCCTAGCGGGGGGGAAGATACGCAGTATTTT. Its protein product is CASSLAPSGGEDTQYF.

This rearrangement joins TRBV6-2 or TRBV6-3 to TRBJ1-6, with 10 bases that match TRBD1. CDR3 length: 19 amino acids. J was trimmed by 0 bases and V by 2 bases; bases with no gene match: 7. The germline V gene has CDR1 MNHEY and CDR2 SVGEGT. CDR3 nucleotides: TGTGCCAGCAGTTACCGGACAGGGGGGGAGAACTCCTATAATTCACCCCTCCACTTT. It translates to CASSYRTGGENSYNSPLHF.

The chain links TRBV29-1 to TRBJ2-1; D possibly corresponds to TRBD1 (6 bases). Germline-derived CDR1 and CDR2 are SQVTM and ANQGSEA. V lost 7 bases and J lost 9, with 13 bases in between. This CDR3 comprises 11 residues. The CDR3 is CSAAVGGEQFF. DNA for the CDR3: TGCAGCGCGGCGGTAGGGGGTGAGCAGTTCTTC.

This clonotype was seen more than once but under ten times. This chain joins TRBV7-2 and TRBJ1-4; D not resolved. Per the germline V gene, CDR1 is SGHTA and CDR2 is FQGNSA. CDR3 length equals 13 residues. Trimming removed 2 bases at V and 8 bases at J, with 9 bases between. CDR3 residues: CASSLIVQEKLFF. The CDR3 DNA follows: TGTGCCAGCAGCTTAATAGTTCAAGAAAAACTGTTTTTT.

The chain recombines TRBV12-3 or TRBV12-4 with TRBJ2-4, with D perhaps assigned TRBD1 or TRBD2 (5 bases each). V was cut by 11 bases and J by 3 bases, with 17 bases left in between. This CDR3 region has 14 residues. DNA for the CDR3: TGTGCCCTTCAATCGGGACCCCTCAAAAACATTCAGTACTTC. Its protein is CALQSGPLKNIQYF.

This clonotype was observed a few times. V gene TRBV6-2 or TRBV6-3 combines with J gene TRBJ2-5; D gene uncertain. The last part of the DNA fits TRBJ2-1 better; the J call may be wrong. Germline assignment: CDR1 MNHEY and CDR2 SVGEGT. CDR3 length: 12 residues. The CDR3 coding sequence is TGTGCCAGCAGTTACCCCTACAATGAGCAGTTCTTC. Translated, it gives CASSYPYNEQFF.

Here the CDR3 reads CATSSLEGTSTDTQYF. The CDR3 bases are TGTGCCACCAGCAGCCTTGAGGGGACTAGCACAGATACGCAGTATTTT. V is TRBV15 and J is TRBJ2-3; a weak D match, TRBD2 (6 bases). V was cut by 3 bases and J by 0 bases, with 13 bases left in between. The CDR3 spans 16 residues. Germline CDR1 reads LNHNV; CDR2 reads YYDKDF (reference sequence).

This clonotype has only a few counts. The rearrangement uses TRBV6-5 and TRBJ2-5; possibly TRBD1 or TRBD2 for D (5 bases each). The DNA end is more similar to TRBJ2-7, so the J call may be wrong. The CDR3 loop spans 14 amino acids. CDR1 MNHEY and CDR2 SVGAGI come from the germline V gene. The CDR3 DNA follows: TGTGCCAGCAGCCCGACCGGGACCTTTTACGAGCAGTACTTC. The encoded protein is CASSPTGTFYEQYF.

The CDR3 DNA follows: TGTGCCACCAGCAAGCGGGCCTTGAACACTGAAGCTTTCTTT. Translating it yields CATSKRALNTEAFF. The chain carries TRBV15 and TRBJ1-1, with D uncertain. V was trimmed by 4 bases and J by 0 bases, leaving 9 bases between them. Germline CDR1 LNHNV, CDR2 YYDKDF (reference sequence). The length of the CDR3 is 14 residues.

In its sample, this clonotype was seen a few times. The V and J genes are TRBV7-8 and TRBJ1-2, with D unresolved. The CDR3 is 11 amino acids. Trimming stripped 6 bases from V and 7 bases from J, with 9 bases between. The germline CDR1 and CDR2 sequences are SGHVS and FQNEAQ. This chain's CDR3 is CASRALGGYTF. The DNA for the CDR3 is TGTGCCAGCAGGGCCCTTGGTGGCTACACCTTC.

This clonotype appeared a few times. The junction does not match germline at one end; this may be a read error. This chain connects TRBV7-9 to TRBJ1-3; D remains ambiguous. Germline V CDR1 and CDR2: SEHNR, FQNEAQ (reference sequence). The CDR3 contains 14 residues. In nucleotides, the CDR3 is TGTGCCAGCAGCTCCCGGAACTCTGGAAACTCCATATATTTT. Its protein is CASSSRNSGNSIYF.

The rearrangement uses TRBV5-1 and TRBJ2-5, with 9 nucleotides matching TRBD1. The V segment lost 5 bases and the J segment 5 bases; nucleotides outside the gene matches: 10. Germline-derived CDR1 and CDR2 are SGHRS and YFSETQ. This CDR3 is 15 amino acids long. The CDR3: CASRYTGTGQETQYF. The CDR3 region has the DNA TGCGCCAGCAGGTATACCGGGACAGGGCAGGAGACCCAGTACTTC.

The chain combines TRBV5-1 with TRBJ1-3; D call uncertain. The V end was cut by 7 bases, the J end by 4 bases, with 18 bases between. The germline V gene has CDR1 SGHRS and CDR2 YFSETQ. The CDR3 is made up of 15 amino acids. CDR3 sequence: CASRPAGSSGNTIYF. As DNA, the CDR3 is TGCGCCAGCCGGCCAGCGGGCTCATCAGGAAACACCATATATTTT.

This clonotype was detected only once. The chain uses TRBV11-2 and TRBJ1-4; no definite D call. The V end lost 2 bases, the J end lost 7 bases, and 11 bases lay between the germline ends. CDR3 length: 14 amino acids. The germline V gene encodes CDR1 SGHAT and CDR2 FQNNGV. The CDR3 loop reads CASSLTQGSEKLFF. The DNA of the CDR3 is TGTGCCAGCAGCTTAACCCAAGGGAGTGAAAAACTGTTTTTT. Filled out from reference TRBV11-2 and TRBJ1-4, the complete variable domain reads EAGVAQSPRYKIIEKRQSVAFWCNPISGHATLYWYQQILGQGPKLLIQFQNNGVVDDSQLPKDRFSAERLKGVDSTLKIQPAKLEDSAVYLCASSLTQGSEKLFFGSGTQLSVL.

The J gene is TRBJ1-2, the V gene TRBV29-1; 9 nucleotides align to TRBD1. Unmatched junction bases numbered 5, after V lost 7 bases and J lost 2 bases. Germline-derived CDR1 and CDR2 are SQVTM and ANQGSEA. The CDR3 extends over 13 amino acids. The CDR3 DNA follows: TGCAGCGCCCTGGACAGGGGAAACTATGGCTACACCTTC. Residues: CSALDRGNYGYTF.

This sequence joins TRBV4-3 and TRBJ2-5; TRBD2 aligns across 8 bases. The end of the DNA is better explained by TRBJ2-1, so the J call may be wrong. The length of the CDR3 is 19 residues. Germline V gives CDR1 LGHNA, CDR2 YSLEER. This CDR3 reads CASSQDYGARVGTRPEQFF. CDR3 nucleotide sequence: TGCGCCAGCAGCCAAGATTACGGCGCTCGAGTGGGGACTAGGCCTGAGCAGTTCTTC.

V usage is TRBV6-2 or TRBV6-3 and J usage is TRBJ2-7; D remains ambiguous. Germline V gene lookup returns CDR1 MNHEY and CDR2 SVGEGT. The CDR3 runs to 12 residues. With 0 bases removed from V and 8 bases from J, the gap between germline ends came to 8 bases. The CDR3 DNA is TGTGCCAGCAGTTACTCGATCGGACAGCAGTACTTC. Translating gives CASSYSIGQQYF.

This sequence joins TRBV7-2 and TRBJ1-1; no clear D. Germline loops: CDR1 SGHTA, CDR2 FQGNSA. Trimming stripped 7 bases from V and 2 bases from J, with 20 bases between. The CDR3 sequence is 16 residues long. The CDR3 region has the DNA TGTGCCAGCACCATGCAGAGCGGCACCCAAAACACTGAAGCTTTCTTT. This translates into CASTMQSGTQNTEAFF.

This chain connects TRBV6-5 to TRBJ1-2, with D hard to call. The germline gives CDR1 MNHEY, CDR2 SVGAGI. CDR3 length: 13 amino acids. V was pared by 6 bases and J by 8 bases, with 16 bases between. CDR3 coding DNA: TGTGCCAGCAGGGTTGGGATCCTCGGGGGCTACACCTTC. Translated, it gives CASRVGILGGYTF.

This clonotype was recorded a few times. V is TRBV29-1 and J is TRBJ2-3; D is ambiguous. Trimming removed 5 bases from V and 0 bases from J, with 15 bases in between. There are 15 residues in the CDR3. Per germline, CDR1 SQVTM and CDR2 ANQGSEA. The CDR3 DNA sequence: TGCAGCGTTTCGAAGGGCCCTCCTAGCACAGATACGCAGTATTTT. Amino acids: CSVSKGPPSTDTQYF.